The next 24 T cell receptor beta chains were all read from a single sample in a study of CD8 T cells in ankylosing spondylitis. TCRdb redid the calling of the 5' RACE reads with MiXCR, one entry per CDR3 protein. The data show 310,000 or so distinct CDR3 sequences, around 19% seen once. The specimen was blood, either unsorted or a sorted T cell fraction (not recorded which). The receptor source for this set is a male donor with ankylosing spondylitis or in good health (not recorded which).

The CDR3 DNA is TGTGCCAGCAGCAATTTGGTTGGGACTAGCAGGGGGGATGAGCAGTTCTTC. Protein product: CASSNLVGTSRGDEQFF. The chain combines TRBV12-3 or TRBV12-4 with TRBJ2-1; 9 nucleotides agree with TRBD2. The V and J ends lost 6 bases and 8 bases, in that order; junction bases with no gene match: 17. There are 17 residues in the CDR3.

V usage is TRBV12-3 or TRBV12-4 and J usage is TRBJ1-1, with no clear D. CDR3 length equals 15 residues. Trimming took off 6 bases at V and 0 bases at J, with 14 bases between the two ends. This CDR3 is CASSPLRTVNTEAFF. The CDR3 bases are TGTGCCAGCAGCCCTTTACGGACGGTGAACACTGAAGCTTTCTTT.

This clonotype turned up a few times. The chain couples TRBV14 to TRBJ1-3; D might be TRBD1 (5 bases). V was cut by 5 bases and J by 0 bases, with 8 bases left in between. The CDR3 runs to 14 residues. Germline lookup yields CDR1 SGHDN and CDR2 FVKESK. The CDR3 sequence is CASSRGHSGNTIYF. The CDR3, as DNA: TGTGCCAGCAGCAGGGGCCACTCTGGAAACACCATATATTTT.

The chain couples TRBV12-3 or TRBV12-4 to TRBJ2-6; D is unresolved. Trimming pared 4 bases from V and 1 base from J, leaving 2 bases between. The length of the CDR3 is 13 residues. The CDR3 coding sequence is TGTGCCAGCAGTTGGTCTGGGGCCAACGTCCTGACTTTC. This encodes CASSWSGANVLTF.

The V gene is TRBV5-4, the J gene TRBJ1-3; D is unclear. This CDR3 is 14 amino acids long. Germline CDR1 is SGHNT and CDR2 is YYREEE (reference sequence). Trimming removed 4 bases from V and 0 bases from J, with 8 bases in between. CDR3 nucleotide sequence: TGTGCCAGCAGCAGAACAGTCTCTGGAAACACCATATATTTT. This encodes CASSRTVSGNTIYF.

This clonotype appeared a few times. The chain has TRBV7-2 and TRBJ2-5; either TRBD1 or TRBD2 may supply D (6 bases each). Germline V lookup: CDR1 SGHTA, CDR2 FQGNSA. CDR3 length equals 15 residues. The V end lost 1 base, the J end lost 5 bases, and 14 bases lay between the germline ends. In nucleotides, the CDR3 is TGTGCCAGCAGCTTAGAAGGGGGGCTTGGGGAGACCCAGTACTTC. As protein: CASSLEGGLGETQYF.

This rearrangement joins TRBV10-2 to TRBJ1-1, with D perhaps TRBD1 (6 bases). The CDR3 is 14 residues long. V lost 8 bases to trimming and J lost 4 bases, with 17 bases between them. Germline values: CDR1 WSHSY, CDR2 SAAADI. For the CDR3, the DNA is TGCGCCAGCGCGCCCCGGGACATTAGCACTGAAGCTTTCTTT. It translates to CASAPRDISTEAFF.

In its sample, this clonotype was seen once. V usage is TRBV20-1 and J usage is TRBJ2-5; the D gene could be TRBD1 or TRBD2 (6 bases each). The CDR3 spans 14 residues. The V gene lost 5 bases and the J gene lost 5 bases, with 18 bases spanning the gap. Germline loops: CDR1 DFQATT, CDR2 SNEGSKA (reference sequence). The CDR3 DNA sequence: TGCAGTGCTTCCCTCCTCGGGGGCGGGGAGACCCAGTACTTC. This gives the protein CSASLLGGGETQYF.

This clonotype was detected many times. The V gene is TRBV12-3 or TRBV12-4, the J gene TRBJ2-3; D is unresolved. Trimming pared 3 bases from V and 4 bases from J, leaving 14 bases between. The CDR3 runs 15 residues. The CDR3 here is CASSFQSRLADTQYF. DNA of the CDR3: TGTGCCAGCAGTTTCCAATCGAGGTTGGCAGATACGCAGTATTTT.

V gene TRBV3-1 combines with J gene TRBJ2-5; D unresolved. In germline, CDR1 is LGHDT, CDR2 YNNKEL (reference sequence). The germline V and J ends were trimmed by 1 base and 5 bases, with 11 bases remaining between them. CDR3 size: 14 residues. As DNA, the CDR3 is TGTGCCAGCAGCCAAGGGCGGAGTGGTGAGACCCAGTACTTC. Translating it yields CASSQGRSGETQYF.

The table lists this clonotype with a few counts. DNA of the CDR3: TGTGCCAGCAGTCCCCTGGGGGATTACAATGAGCAGTTCTTC. Amino acids: CASSPLGDYNEQFF. The rearrangement joins TRBV28 to TRBJ2-1, with D perhaps TRBD1 or TRBD2 (5 bases each). Trimming cost V 5 bases and J 4 bases, with 12 bases left between them. CDR3 size: 14 residues. Per the germline V gene, CDR1 is MDHEN and CDR2 is SYDVKM.

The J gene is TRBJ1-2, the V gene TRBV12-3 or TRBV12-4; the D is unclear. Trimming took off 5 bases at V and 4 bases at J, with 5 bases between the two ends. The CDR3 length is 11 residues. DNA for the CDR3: TGTGCCAGCAGTCACAGCTATGGCTACACCTTC. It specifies CASSHSYGYTF.

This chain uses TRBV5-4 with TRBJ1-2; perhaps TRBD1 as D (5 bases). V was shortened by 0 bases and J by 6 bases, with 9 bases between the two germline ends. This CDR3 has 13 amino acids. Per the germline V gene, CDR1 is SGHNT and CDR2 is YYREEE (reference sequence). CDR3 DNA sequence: TGTGCCAGCAGCTTGGACCCAGGGAATGGCTACACCTTC. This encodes CASSLDPGNGYTF.

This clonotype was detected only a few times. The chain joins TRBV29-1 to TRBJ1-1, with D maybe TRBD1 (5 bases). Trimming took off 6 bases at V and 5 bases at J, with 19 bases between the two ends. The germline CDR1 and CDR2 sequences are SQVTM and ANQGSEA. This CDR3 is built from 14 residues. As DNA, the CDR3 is TGCAGCGTCCAAAGGTCAGGGTCGGCGACTGAAGCTTTCTTT. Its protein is CSVQRSGSATEAFF.

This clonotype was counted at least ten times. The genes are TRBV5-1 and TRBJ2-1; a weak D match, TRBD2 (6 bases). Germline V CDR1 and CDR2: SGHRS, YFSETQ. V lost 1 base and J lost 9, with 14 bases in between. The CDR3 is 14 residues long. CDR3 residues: CASSLNQAGGEQFF. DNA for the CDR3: TGCGCCAGCAGCTTGAATCAGGCCGGGGGTGAGCAGTTCTTC. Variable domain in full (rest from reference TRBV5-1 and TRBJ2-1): KAGVTQTPRYLIKTRGQQVTLSCSPISGHRSVSWYQQTPGQGLQFLFEYFSETQRNKGNFPGRFSGRQFSNSRSEMNVSTLELGDSALYLCASSLNQAGGEQFFGPGTRLTVL.

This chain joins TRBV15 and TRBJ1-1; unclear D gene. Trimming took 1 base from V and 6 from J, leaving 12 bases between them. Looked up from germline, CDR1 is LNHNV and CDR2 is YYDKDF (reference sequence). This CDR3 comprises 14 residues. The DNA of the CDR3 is TGTGCCACCAGCAGAGCAGGCAGCTTAGCTGAAGCTTTCTTT. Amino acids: CATSRAGSLAEAFF.

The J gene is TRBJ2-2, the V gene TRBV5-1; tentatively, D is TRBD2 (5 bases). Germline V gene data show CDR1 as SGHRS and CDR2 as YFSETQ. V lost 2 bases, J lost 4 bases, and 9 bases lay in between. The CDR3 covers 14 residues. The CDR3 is CASSLPGSTGELFF. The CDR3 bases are TGCGCCAGCAGCTTACCTGGGAGCACCGGGGAGCTGTTTTTT.

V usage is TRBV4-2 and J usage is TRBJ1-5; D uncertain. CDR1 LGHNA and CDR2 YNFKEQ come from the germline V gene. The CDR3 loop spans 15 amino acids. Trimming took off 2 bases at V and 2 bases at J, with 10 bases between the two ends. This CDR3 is CASSQSTVGNQPQHF. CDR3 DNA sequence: TGTGCCAGCAGCCAAAGTACAGTGGGCAATCAGCCCCAGCATTTT.

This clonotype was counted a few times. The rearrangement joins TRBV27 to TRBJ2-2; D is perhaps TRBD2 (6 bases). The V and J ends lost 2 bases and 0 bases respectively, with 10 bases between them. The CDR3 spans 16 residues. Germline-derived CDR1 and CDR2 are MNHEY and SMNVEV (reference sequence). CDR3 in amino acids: CASSLVSGSNTGELFF. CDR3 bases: TGTGCCAGCAGTTTAGTTAGCGGCTCGAACACCGGGGAGCTGTTTTTT.

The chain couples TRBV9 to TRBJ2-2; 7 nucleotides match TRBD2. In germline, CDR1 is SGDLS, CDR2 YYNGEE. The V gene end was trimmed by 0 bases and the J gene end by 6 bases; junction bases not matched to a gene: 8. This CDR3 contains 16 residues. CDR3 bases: TGTGCCAGCAGCGTAGGAAAGAGCGGGGTCCCCGGGGAGCTGTTTTTT. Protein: CASSVGKSGVPGELFF.

This CDR3 is CASSLNQGTDTQYF. Written as DNA, the CDR3 is TGTGCCAGCAGCTTAAACCAGGGAACAGATACGCAGTATTTT. The V call is TRBV7-9, the J call TRBJ2-3; D is possibly TRBD1 (5 bases). CDR1 SEHNR and CDR2 FQNEAQ come from the germline V gene (reference sequence). The CDR3 runs 14 residues. V was clipped by 2 bases and J by 3 bases, with 9 bases between them.

The CDR3 here is CASSLGTGLGGNIQYF. The CDR3 DNA follows: TGCGCCAGCAGCTTGGGTACAGGCCTAGGGGGAAACATTCAGTACTTC. The rearrangement joins TRBV5-1 to TRBJ2-4, with D maybe TRBD1 (6 bases). The length of the CDR3 is 16 residues. In germline, CDR1 is SGHRS, CDR2 YFSETQ. Trimming stripped 0 bases from V and 6 bases from J, with 16 bases between.

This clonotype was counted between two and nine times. The CDR3 reads CASSPQGIGLFF. CDR3 nucleotide sequence: TGTGCCAGCAGCCCGCAGGGGATTGGACTGTTTTTT. The chain couples TRBV7-2 to TRBJ1-4, with a possible D match to TRBD1 (6 bases). Trimming took off 5 bases at V and 13 bases at J, with 14 bases between the two ends. Germline V gene lookup returns CDR1 SGHTA and CDR2 FQGNSA. This CDR3 is 12 amino acids long.

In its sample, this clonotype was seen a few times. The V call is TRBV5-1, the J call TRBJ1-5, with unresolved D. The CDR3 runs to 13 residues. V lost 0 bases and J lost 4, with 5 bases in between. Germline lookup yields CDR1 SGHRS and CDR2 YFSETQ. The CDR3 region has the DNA TGCGCCAGCAGCTTGGGGTGGAATCAGCCCCAGCATTTT. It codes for CASSLGWNQPQHF.